One and the same sample provided the 2 T cell receptor beta chains below, sequenced in a study of regulatory T cells in long-lasting Graves disease. The authors built TCR beta libraries using iRepertoire HTBI primers and Arm-PCR of CDR3 regions. TCRdb recomputed calls from the multiplex PCR reads with MiXCR, one row per CDR3 protein. The sample lists about 440,000 distinct CDR3 sequences, just under 15% occurring once. Sample time point: newly diagnosed GD, antithyroid drugs for less than 3 months. RNA extracted from PBMCs served as the sequencing template. These data also featured in a second study, about T cells in Graves' hyperthyroidism and ophthalmopathy.

The source material was peripheral blood mononuclear cells (PBMCs), sampled at new diagnosis, from a patient treated with antithyroid drugs. The receptor set was obtained from a woman aged 30 to 39 with Graves disease.

This clonotype came up many times. V usage is TRBV7-9 and J usage is TRBJ2-3, with a weak D call TRBD1 (6 bases). CDR3 length: 13 residues. V lost 5 bases and J 3 bases, leaving 9 bases between the germline ends. Germline V gene sequence: CDR1 SEHNR, CDR2 FQNEAQ (reference sequence). CDR3 DNA sequence: TGTGCCAGCAGCAACAGGGAGACAGATACGCAGTATTTT. Translation gives CASSNRETDTQYF.

The sample holds many counts of this clonotype. The chain recombines TRBV30 with TRBJ2-3; TRBD2 matches 10 bases. Per the germline V gene, CDR1 is GTSNPN and CDR2 is SVGIG (reference sequence). V was pared by 2 bases and J by 7 bases, with 18 bases of the junction left unmatched. This CDR3 is 18 amino acids long. In DNA, the CDR3 is TGTGCCTGGAGTCAACCCTCGATTTTGGGACTAGCGAAAAATACGCAGTATTTT. Its translation: CAWSQPSILGLAKNTQYF.